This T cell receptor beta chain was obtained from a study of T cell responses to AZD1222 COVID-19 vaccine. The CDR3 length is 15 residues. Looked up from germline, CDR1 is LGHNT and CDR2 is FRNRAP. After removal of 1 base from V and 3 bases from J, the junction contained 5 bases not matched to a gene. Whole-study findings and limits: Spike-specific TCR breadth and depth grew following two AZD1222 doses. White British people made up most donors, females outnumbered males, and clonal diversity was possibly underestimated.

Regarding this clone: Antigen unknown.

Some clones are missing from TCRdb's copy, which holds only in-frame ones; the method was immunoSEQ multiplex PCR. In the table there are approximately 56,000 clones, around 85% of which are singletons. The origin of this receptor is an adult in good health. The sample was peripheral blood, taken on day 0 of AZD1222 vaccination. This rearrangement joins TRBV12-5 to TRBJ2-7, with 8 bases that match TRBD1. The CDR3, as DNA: TGTGCTAGTGGTTTGGAGGACAGGGTGGTCTACGAGCAGTACTTC. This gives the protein CASGLEDRVVYEQYF.